The 28 T cell receptor beta chains listed next were all sequenced from one sample in a study of Tregs in tolerant kidney transplant recipients. These receptors lack a known antigen. TCRdb's copy holds only in-frame clones and misses some; the assay was immunoSEQ multiplex PCR. The sample consists of roughly 860 clones, approximately 40% of them appearing once. Input material: Tregs from blood cultured with allogeneic cells. The receptors originated from a human patient who received a combined kidney and bone marrow transplant. Some T cells may be graft donor cells.

This clone was detected a few times. V usage is TRBV7-1 and J usage is TRBJ2-3, with D hard to call. TRBV7-1 counts as an open reading frame of uncertain function. Trimming cost V 5 bases and J 6 bases, with 9 bases left between them. This CDR3 contains 12 residues. As DNA, the CDR3 is TGTGCCAGCAGCCCGCCTGCGGATACGCAGTATTTT. Protein: CASSPPADTQYF.

The chain combines TRBV7-3 with TRBJ2-1; D not resolved. Trimming pared 4 bases from V and 9 bases from J, leaving 10 bases between. CDR1 SGHTA and CDR2 FQGTGA come from the germline V gene. The CDR3 length is 12 residues. The CDR3 nucleotides are TGTGCCAGCAGCTCGCGACGTGTTGAGCAGTTCTTC. It yields the protein CASSSRRVEQFF.

The rearrangement joins TRBV7-9 to TRBJ1-2; no clear D. CDR3 length equals 14 residues. Germline CDR1 SEHNR, CDR2 FQNEAQ (reference sequence). V was clipped by 5 bases and J by 4 bases, with 14 bases between them. The CDR3 is CASSPGAPAYGYTF. The CDR3 coding sequence is TGTGCCAGCAGCCCTGGCGCTCCGGCCTATGGCTACACCTTC. The whole variable domain, remainder taken from reference TRBV7-9 and TRBJ1-2, is DTGVSQNPRHKITKRGQNVTFRCDPISEHNRLYWYRQTLGQGPEFLTYFQNEAQLEKSRLLSDRFSAERPKGSFSTLEIQRTEQGDSAMYLCASSPGAPAYGYTFGSGTRLTVV.

As to this clone: A read error may explain this, as a much larger clone is one base away. The chain joins TRBV5-1 to TRBJ2-3; 10 bases line up with TRBD2. The length of the CDR3 is 15 residues. Germline V gives CDR1 SGHRS, CDR2 YFSETQ. CDR3: CPSSWSGGETDTQYF. The CDR3 nucleotides read TGCCCCAGCAGCTGGAGCGGGGGGGAGACAGATACGCAGTATTTT.

The V and J genes are TRBV30 and TRBJ2-1; TRBD2 agrees at 10 bases. The CDR3 length is 16 residues. V lost 2 bases to trimming and J lost 4 bases; unmatched junction nucleotides: 8. Germline assignment: CDR1 GTSNPN and CDR2 SVGIG (reference sequence). In DNA form, the CDR3 reads TGTGCCTGGAGTTCGCCGACTAGCGGGCTTTACAATGAGCAGTTCTTC. Protein sequence: CAWSSPTSGLYNEQFF.

As to this clone: A single base is all that separates this from a far larger clone, so a read error is likely. The CDR3: CASSVGIHGYTF. The CDR3 region has the DNA TGTGCCAGCAGTGTAGGGATCCATGGCTACACCTTC. V is TRBV25-1 and J is TRBJ1-2; D is unclear. Germline V CDR1 and CDR2: MGHDK, SYGVNS. There are 12 residues in the CDR3. Trimming cost V 4 bases and J 6 bases, with 9 bases left between them.

The J gene is TRBJ2-1, the V gene TRBV7-1; D gene uncertain. TRBV7-1 is given ORF status, its function remaining uncertain. V lost 3 bases to trimming and J lost 9 bases, with 9 bases between them. The CDR3 spans 12 residues. For the CDR3, the DNA is TGTGCCAGCAGCTCGCGACGTGTTGAGCAGTTCTTC. It yields the protein CASSSRRVEQFF.

As to this clone: Only one base separates this from a far larger clonotype, so it likely reflects a read error. This chain joins TRBV5-5 and TRBJ1-3; tentatively, D is TRBD1 (6 bases). V was trimmed by 7 bases and J by 4 bases, leaving 12 bases between them. The CDR3 loop spans 13 amino acids. Germline V lookup: CDR1 SGHKS, CDR2 YYEKEE (reference sequence). The CDR3 DNA reads as TGTGCCAGCTGCATAGGACAGGGAAACACCATATATTTT. Translating gives CASCIGQGNTIYF.

This chain uses TRBV28 with TRBJ2-3; D ambiguous. CDR3 length: 12 amino acids. V was trimmed by 6 bases and J by 6 bases, leaving 10 bases between them. Germline V gives CDR1 MDHEN, CDR2 SYDVKM. CDR3 region: CASSPPADTQYF. The CDR3, as DNA: TGTGCCAGCAGCCCGCCTGCGGATACGCAGTATTTT.

V is TRBV7-1 and J is TRBJ1-2; TRBD1 is a possible D gene (5 bases). TRBV7-1 is labeled an ORF, and its function is uncertain. The CDR3 has 14 residues. Trimming shortened V by 4 bases and J by 3 bases, and 12 bases separated the two germline ends. CDR3 region: CASSLAGVYYGYTF. Here the CDR3 DNA reads TGTGCCAGCAGCTTAGCGGGGGTTTACTATGGCTACACCTTC.

This clone has only a few counts. The V call is TRBV5-5, the J call TRBJ2-2, with 9 bases matching TRBD2. This CDR3 has 20 residues. J gave up 2 bases and V 6 bases, and 20 bases lay outside the gene matches. From germline, CDR1 is SGHKS and CDR2 YYEKEE (reference sequence). CDR3 in amino acids: CASILSLTRGGASNTGELFF. CDR3 bases: TGTGCCAGCATCCTATCCCTGACTCGCGGGGGGGCGTCAAACACCGGGGAGCTGTTTTTT.

By share, this clone counts as medium-sized. The J gene is TRBJ1-4, the V gene TRBV18, with a weak D call TRBD1 (5 bases). From germline, CDR1 is KGHSH and CDR2 LQKENI. Between the trimmed V and J ends, which lost 1 base and 5 bases, there was a span of 11 bases. The CDR3 is 15 amino acids. The CDR3 region is CASSPRREVNEKLFF. The CDR3 nucleotides read TGTGCCAGCTCACCACGCAGGGAAGTAAATGAAAAACTGTTTTTT.

The chain carries TRBV18 and TRBJ1-1; D unclear. CDR1 is KGHSH, CDR2 LQKENI, per germline. This CDR3 spans 13 amino acids. Trimming removed 3 bases from V and 6 bases from J, with 11 bases in between. The CDR3 DNA sequence: TGTGCCAGCTCACCGGCGGAAGGCGCTGAAGCTTTCTTT. This codes for CASSPAEGAEAFF.

This clone was seen a handful of times. A far larger clone is a single base away, which makes a read error likely. This chain connects TRBV2 to TRBJ1-1; a possible D gene is TRBD1 (6 bases). The CDR3 extends over 14 amino acids. The germline V gene encodes CDR1 SNHLY and CDR2 FYNNEI. The germline V and J ends were trimmed by 4 bases and 0 bases, with 9 bases remaining between them. The CDR3 nucleotides read TGTGCCAGCAGTGGGACAGCAATGAACACTGAAGCTTTCTTT. This gives the protein CASSGTAMNTEAFF.

The rearrangement links TRBV25-1 to TRBJ1-2; no clear D. The V gene lost 4 bases and the J gene lost 6 bases, with 9 bases spanning the gap. Germline lookup yields CDR1 MGHDK and CDR2 SYGVNS. This CDR3 region has 12 residues. CDR3 DNA: TGTGCCAGCAGTGTATGGATCCATGGCTACACCTTC. Amino acids: CASSVWIHGYTF.

The chain is built from TRBV19 and TRBJ2-3; 8 positions agree with TRBD1. This CDR3 comprises 18 residues. The germline gives CDR1 LNHDA, CDR2 SQIVND (reference sequence). Losses at the gene ends were 6 bases for V and 0 bases for J; bases not matched to a gene: 14. CDR3 in amino acids: CASSQWGTGRGSTDTQYF. As DNA, the CDR3 is TGTGCCAGTAGCCAATGGGGGACAGGAAGGGGAAGCACAGATACGCAGTATTTT.

The chain combines TRBV6-6 with TRBJ2-7; D perhaps matches TRBD1 (5 bases). CDR3 length: 13 residues. Germline-derived CDR1 and CDR2 are MNHNY and SVGAGI (reference sequence). Trimming removed 7 bases at V and 6 bases at J, with 16 bases between. The CDR3 reads CASIDSSSLEQYF. The CDR3 bases are TGTGCCAGCATAGACAGTAGTAGTCTCGAGCAGTACTTC.

The chain employs TRBV11-2 and TRBJ2-7, with 12 bases identical to TRBD2. The CDR3 covers 17 residues. Trimming removed 5 bases from V and 12 bases from J; junction bases left unmatched: 20. CDR1 and CDR2 (germline): SGHAT, FQNNGV. The CDR3 here is CASSQYGLAGPTNKRYF. The DNA of the CDR3 is TGTGCCAGCAGCCAATATGGACTAGCGGGGCCAACAAACAAGCGGTACTTC.

This clone was seen a few times. One end of the junction does not line up with germline, which may come from a read error. The rearrangement uses TRBV5-1 and TRBJ1-5, with unresolved D. This CDR3 comprises 15 residues. Germline assignment: CDR1 SGHRS and CDR2 YFSETQ. The CDR3 loop is CACSLEVHDNQPQHF. CDR3 coding DNA: TGCGCCTGCAGCTTGGAGGTCCATGACAATCAGCCCCAGCATTTT.

This clone was seen only once. This chain joins TRBV6-1 and TRBJ2-5, with D perhaps matching TRBD2 (6 bases). In germline, CDR1 is MNHNS, CDR2 SASEGT. The CDR3 loop spans 14 amino acids. V lost 6 bases, J lost 5 bases, and 16 bases lay in between. DNA of the CDR3: TGTGCCAGCAGAGTTAGCGGCAGTCGGGAGACCCAGTACTTC. Its protein is CASRVSGSRETQYF.

This clone is termed hyperexpanded (1% or more). Different DNA sequences within this sample yield the same CDR3. The genes are TRBV7-8 and TRBJ2-2; 9 bases map to TRBD2. The germline V gene encodes CDR1 SGHVS and CDR2 FQNEAQ. The CDR3 extends over 16 amino acids. Trimming at V came to 2 bases and at J to 4 bases, leaving 5 bases not matched to a gene. The CDR3 protein is CASSLWAGGSTGELFF. CDR3 sequence (DNA): TGTGCCAGCAGCTTATGGGCGGGGGGGTCCACCGGGGAGCTGTTTTTT.

This chain uses TRBV25-1 with TRBJ2-3; possibly TRBD1 for D (5 bases). Germline CDR1 and CDR2: MGHDK and SYGVNS. This CDR3 has 14 amino acids. Trimming shortened V by 2 bases and J by 1 base, and 7 bases separated the two germline ends. This CDR3 reads CASSEMTGTDTQYF. The CDR3 bases are TGTGCCAGCAGTGAAATGACAGGCACAGATACGCAGTATTTT.

The chain employs TRBV2 and TRBJ2-7; unclear D gene. V dropped 6 bases and J dropped 4 bases, with 13 bases sitting between them. CDR1 and CDR2 (germline): SNHLY, FYNNEI. The CDR3 spans 13 residues. CDR3 protein: CASRVGINYEQYF. The CDR3 region has the DNA TGTGCCAGCAGGGTCGGCATTAATTACGAGCAGTACTTC.

This clone was observed a single time. The genes are TRBV7-6 and TRBJ2-2; 14 bases agree with TRBD2. V was clipped by 7 bases and J by 2 bases; unmatched bases: 15. This CDR3 contains 20 residues. Germline V gene lookup returns CDR1 SGHVS and CDR2 FNYEAQ. Here the CDR3 reads CASILSLTSGGAANTGELFF. CDR3 DNA sequence: TGTGCCAGCATCCTATCCCTGACTAGCGGGGGGGCGGCAAACACCGGGGAGCTGTTTTTT.

The rearrangement links TRBV7-2 to TRBJ1-3; no definite D call. Germline V gene lookup returns CDR1 SGHTA and CDR2 FQGNSA. Trimming removed 3 bases at V and 0 bases at J, with 6 bases between. The CDR3 has 14 residues. DNA of the CDR3: TGTGCCAGCAGCTTTGATAGCTCTGGAAACACCATATATTTT. Translating gives CASSFDSSGNTIYF. Based on the CDR3 plus reference TRBV7-2 and TRBJ1-3, the full variable domain is GAGVSQSPSNKVTEKGKDVELRCDPISGHTALYWYRQSLGQGLEFLIYFQGNSAPDKSGLPSDRFSAERTGGSVSTLTIQRTQQEDSAVYLCASSFDSSGNTIYFGEGSWLTVV.

V and J are TRBV5-5 and TRBJ1-2; TRBD1 is a possible D gene (5 bases). V shed 2 bases and J shed 3 bases, with 11 bases lying between them. Germline CDR1 is SGHKS and CDR2 is YYEKEE (reference sequence). The CDR3 runs to 14 residues. The CDR3 coding sequence is TGTGCCAGCAGCTTAGCGGGGGTTTACTATGGCTACACCTTC. Encoded protein: CASSLAGVYYGYTF.

This clone was picked up one time. The J gene is TRBJ1-4, the V gene TRBV7-2, with D tentatively TRBD1 (6 bases). Looked up from germline, CDR1 is SGHTA and CDR2 is FQGNSA. This CDR3 is 16 amino acids long. V shed 5 bases and J shed 0 bases, with 13 bases lying between them. CDR3 in DNA: TGTGCCAGCAGCCCCGACAGGTTCGCAACTAATGAAAAACTGTTTTTT. This codes for CASSPDRFATNEKLFF.

This chain uses TRBV4-3 with TRBJ2-1, with 11 nucleotides matching TRBD2. From germline, CDR1 is LGHNA and CDR2 YSLEER. The CDR3 loop spans 15 amino acids. Unmatched junction bases numbered 6, after V lost 3 bases and J lost 8 bases. The CDR3 loop reads CASSHSGRAGDEQFF. The CDR3 nucleotides read TGCGCCAGCAGCCATAGCGGGAGGGCTGGCGATGAGCAGTTCTTC.